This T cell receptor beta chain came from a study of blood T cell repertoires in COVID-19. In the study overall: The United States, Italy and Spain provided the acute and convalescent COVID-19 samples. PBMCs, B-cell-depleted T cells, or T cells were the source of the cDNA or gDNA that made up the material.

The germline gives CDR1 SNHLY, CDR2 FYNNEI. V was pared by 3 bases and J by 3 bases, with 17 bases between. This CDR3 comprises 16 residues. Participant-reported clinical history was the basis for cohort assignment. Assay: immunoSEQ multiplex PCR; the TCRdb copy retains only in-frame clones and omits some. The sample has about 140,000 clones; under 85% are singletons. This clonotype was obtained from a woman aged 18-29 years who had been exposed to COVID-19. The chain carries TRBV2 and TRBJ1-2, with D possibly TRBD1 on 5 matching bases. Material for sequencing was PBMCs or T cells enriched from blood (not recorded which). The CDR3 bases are TGTGCCAGCAGTGACCCCGGGCAGGGATCAGACTATGGCTACACCTTC. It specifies CASSDPGQGSDYGYTF.